The subject of this entry is one T cell receptor beta chain. The antigen it binds to is not known. It has no much larger one-base neighbor in the sample; base qualities were not kept. This specimen belongs to a study of shared clonotypes between healthy human individuals (dated by TCRdb to 2020 to 2021). Concerning the study at large: A couple of women and a few men aged 18 to 49 years were included in the cohort. Leukapheresis yielded between about 0.9 and 8.9 billion PBMCs per donor. The study deeply sequenced blood TCR repertoires of about 5 healthy adults to estimate repertoire size and the extent of clonotype sharing between individuals. Libraries were prepared and TCR repertoires were sequenced by different laboratories using diverse techniques, in order to increase sequencing depth and limit assay-specific biases. For each donor, CD4 naive and CD4 memory were each given three plates, CD8 naive was given two plates, and CD8 memory was given one plate. The paper as a whole reports these results and caveats: The small number of donors limited the genetic and exposure-history diversity represented. Larger estimated clonotype richness was generally found for naive subsets than for memory subsets. Based on pairwise subsampling, the degree of clonotype sharing among donors was expected to be affected by sequencing depth. Clonotypes shared by all four sorted-subset donors showed higher generation probabilities than non-shared clonotypes. Sampling was limited to blood, and TCR repertoires in tissue likely differ from TCR repertoires in blood. Sharing across a handful of donors was observed for 4.5% to 6.5% of naive CD4, under 4% of naive CD8, 2% to 2.5% of memory CD4, and 0.4% of memory CD8 clonotypes. Incomplete sequencing was indicated by rarefaction of sorted-subset datasets, despite the large sequencing depth.

Using the deep immunoSEQ assay, multiplex PCR amplified TCR CDR3 regions from genomic DNA. For each cell subset, the extracted genomic DNA was distributed evenly across all wells of several immunoSEQ 96-well plates, and each plate served as one replicate. For sorted subsets, roughly 0.2 ug genomic DNA, equal to 25,000 to 35,000 T cell genomes, was loaded into each replicate PCR. Purified libraries were measured with a Qubit 3.0 fluorometer, size-checked on a Bioanalyzer 2100, and measured again with the KAPA Library Quantification kit. Every immunoSEQ 96-well plate was sequenced on a separate single-read 150-cycle Illumina NextSeq 550 flow cell. The authors' pipeline ran thus. Because the immunoSEQ output held only junctional sequences and lacked quality scores, the filtering could not match the filtering applied to full-length reads. Sequences were annotated with PyIR, a Python wrapper for IgBLAST v1.9, and V/J genes and CDR3 were assigned using IMGT germline references. Reads with weak V/J assignments (E-value above 1e-6), missing CDR3, stop codons, out-of-frame junctions, or ambiguous translated residues were removed. V3J clonotypes were defined as sequences sharing the same inferred V gene, J gene, and CDR3 amino acid sequence. Percentage overlap between repertoires was calculated by dividing the number of shared unique clonotypes by the size of the smaller repertoire. Repertoire richness was assessed with RTK rarefaction, the Chao1 estimator, and Recon v2.1 estimates of unobserved clonotypes. For all TCRbeta clonotypes obtained by the gDNA method from a few donors, generation probabilities were computed with OLGA. TCRdb re-hosts the immuneACCESS table, in-frame sequences only. Its copies lack some clones; in the studies checked, an unresolved V gene accounts for under half of them, and the cause for the rest is not known. V, J and clone size reflect that table, while D and trimming were determined from the DNA. The sample records about 2.1 million clones, just under 95% of which are singletons. Under 2% of the sample belongs to the ten largest clones.

For the CD8 naive samples, CD45RO-negative cells were positively selected for CCR7, yielding a CD45RA+CCR7+ population from which TemRA cells were excluded. The donors were healthy, HIV-negative adults who had no recently reported acute infections or vaccinations. All donors were Caucasian adults living in Nashville, Tennessee, USA. After blood collection by leukapheresis, PBMCs were isolated using Ficoll-Histopaque density gradient centrifugation and then cryopreserved in the vapor phase of liquid nitrogen. Analytical flow cytometry was used to check the purity and quantity of every magnetically sorted T cell population. Each sorted fraction had its genomic DNA isolated and then quantified by UV absorbance on a Nanodrop 2000c. The CDR3 measures 15 amino acids from cysteine to phenylalanine. CDR3 DNA only is kept here, 45 bases in frame from base 1. CDR1 and CDR2 are drawn from the germline V gene (reference sequence): MNHEY, SMNVEV. After removal of 8 bases from V and 8 bases from J, the junction retains 14 bases not matched to a gene.

Sequenced input: naive CD8+ T cells from PBMCs. The cell subset or site tag for this specimen amounts to: CD45RA+CCR7+. The sequence is built from TRBV27 and TRBJ2-1; a stretch of 8 junction bases matches TRBD2. The sequence was collected from a man younger than 30 in good health. Some clones in this sample may be carry-over from other donors' samples. Read as DNA, the sequence is TGTGCCAGCGGTTCCCATAGCGGGGCGAGGGATGAGCAGTTCTTC. Its protein is CASGSHSGARDEQFF.